A few counts support the clone carrying this T cell receptor beta chain. The antigen is not known. The data derive from a study of T-cell reconstitution after alpha-beta-depleted transplantation in children. Overall study findings and caveats: One year post-transplant, T-cell counts and diversity were largely derived from T cells produced anew. Reports say that about two months after transplant, the alpha-beta T cells came out of several hundred graft clones that had expanded. From surviving recipient T cells and thymic progenitors came the high day-60 TCRbeta diversity observed in some patients.

Trimming at V came to 8 bases and at J to 11 bases, leaving 13 bases not matched to a gene. Per germline, CDR1 SNHLY and CDR2 FYNNEI. The CDR3 has 14 residues. Construction of the TCRbeta library involved unique molecular identifiers. TCRdb itself ran the PCR reads through MiXCR, one entry per CDR3 protein. The data contain 210,000 or so distinct CDR3 sequences, roughly a tenth of them seen just once; the ten biggest clones take up 28%. The source is a child less than two years old with acute myeloid leukemia, due to receive a stem cell transplant. The sample in question was PBMCs, obtained before TCRalphabeta/CD19-depleted stem cell transplant. V and J are TRBV2 and TRBJ2-1; 9 nucleotides align to TRBD2. DNA for the CDR3: TGTGCCAGCGGGGTTGCGGGAGGGGACTTTAAGCAGTTCTTC. Its translation is CASGVAGGDFKQFF. The full variable domain, with the rest looked up from reference TRBV2 and TRBJ2-1, is EPEVTQTPSHQVTQMGQEVILRCVPISNHLYFYWYRQILGQKVEFLVSFYNNEISEKSEIFDDQFSVERPDGSNFTLKIRSTKLEDSAMYFCASGVAGGDFKQFFGPGTRLTVL.